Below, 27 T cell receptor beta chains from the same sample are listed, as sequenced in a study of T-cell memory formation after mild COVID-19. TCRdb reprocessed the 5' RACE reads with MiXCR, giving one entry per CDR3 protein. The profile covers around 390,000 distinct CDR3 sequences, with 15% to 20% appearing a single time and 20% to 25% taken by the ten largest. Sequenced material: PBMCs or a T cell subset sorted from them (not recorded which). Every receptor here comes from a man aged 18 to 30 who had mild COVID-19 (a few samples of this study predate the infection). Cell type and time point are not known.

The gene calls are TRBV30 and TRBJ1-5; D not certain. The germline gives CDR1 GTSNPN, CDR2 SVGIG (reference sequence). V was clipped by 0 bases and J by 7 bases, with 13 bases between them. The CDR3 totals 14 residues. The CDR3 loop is CAWSVALMGQPQHF. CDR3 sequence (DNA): TGTGCCTGGAGTGTCGCCCTTATGGGGCAGCCCCAGCATTTT.

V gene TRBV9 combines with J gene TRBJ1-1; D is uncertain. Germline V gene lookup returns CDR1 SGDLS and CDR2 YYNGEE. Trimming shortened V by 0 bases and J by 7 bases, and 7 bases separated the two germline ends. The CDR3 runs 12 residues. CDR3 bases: TGTGCCAGCAGCGTAGAACCAGGTGAAGCTTTCTTT. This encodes CASSVEPGEAFF.

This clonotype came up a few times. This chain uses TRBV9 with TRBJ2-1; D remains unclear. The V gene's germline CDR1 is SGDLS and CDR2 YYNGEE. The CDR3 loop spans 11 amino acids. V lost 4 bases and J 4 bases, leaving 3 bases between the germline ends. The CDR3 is CASSMYNEQFF. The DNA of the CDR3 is TGTGCCAGCAGCATGTACAATGAGCAGTTCTTC. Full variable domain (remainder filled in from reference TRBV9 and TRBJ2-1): DSGVTQTPKHLITATGQRVTLRCSPRSGDLSVYWYQQSLDQGLQFLIQYYNGEERAKGNILERFSAQQFPDLHSELNLSSLELGDSALYFCASSMYNEQFFGPGTRLTVL.

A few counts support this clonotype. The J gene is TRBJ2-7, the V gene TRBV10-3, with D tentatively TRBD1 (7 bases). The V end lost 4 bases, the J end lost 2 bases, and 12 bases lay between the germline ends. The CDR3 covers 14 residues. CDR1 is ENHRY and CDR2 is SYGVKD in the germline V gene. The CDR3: CAISVGGQTYEQYF. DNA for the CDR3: TGTGCCATCAGTGTGGGGGGACAGACCTACGAGCAGTACTTC.

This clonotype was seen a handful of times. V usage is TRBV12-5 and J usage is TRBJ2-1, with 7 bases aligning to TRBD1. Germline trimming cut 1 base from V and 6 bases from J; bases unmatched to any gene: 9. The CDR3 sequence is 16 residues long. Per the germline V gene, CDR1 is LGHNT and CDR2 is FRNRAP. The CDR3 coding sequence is TGTGCTAGTGGTTTGGCTTCCGGGACAGCCGTCAATGAGCAGTTCTTC. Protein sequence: CASGLASGTAVNEQFF.

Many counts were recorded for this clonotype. The CDR3 spells CASGTLGLSSYNEQFF. Written as DNA, the CDR3 is TGTGCCTCCGGTACCTTGGGCCTGAGCTCCTACAATGAGCAGTTCTTC. V gene TRBV7-2 combines with J gene TRBJ2-1; D ambiguous. Looked up from germline, CDR1 is SGHTA and CDR2 is FQGNSA. The CDR3 covers 16 residues. V shed 11 bases and J shed 0 bases, with 20 bases lying between them.

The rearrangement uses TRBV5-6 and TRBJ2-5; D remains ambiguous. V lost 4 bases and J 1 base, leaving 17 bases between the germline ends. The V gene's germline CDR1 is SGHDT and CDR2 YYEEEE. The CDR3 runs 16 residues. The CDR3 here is CASSPRASWGQETQYF. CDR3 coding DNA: TGTGCCAGCAGCCCCCGGGCATCGTGGGGCCAAGAGACCCAGTACTTC. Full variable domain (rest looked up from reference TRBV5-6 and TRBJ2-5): DAGVTQSPTHLIKTRGQQVTLRCSPKSGHDTVSWYQQALGQGPQFIFQYYEEEERQRGNFPDRFSGHQFPNYSSELNVNALLLGDSALYLCASSPRASWGQETQYFGPGTRLLVL.

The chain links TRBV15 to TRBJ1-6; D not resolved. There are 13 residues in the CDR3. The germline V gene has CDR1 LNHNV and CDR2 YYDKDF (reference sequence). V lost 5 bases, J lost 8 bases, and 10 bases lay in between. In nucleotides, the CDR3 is TGTGCCACCAGCCCCGTGGCAGATTCACCCCTCCACTTT. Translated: CATSPVADSPLHF.

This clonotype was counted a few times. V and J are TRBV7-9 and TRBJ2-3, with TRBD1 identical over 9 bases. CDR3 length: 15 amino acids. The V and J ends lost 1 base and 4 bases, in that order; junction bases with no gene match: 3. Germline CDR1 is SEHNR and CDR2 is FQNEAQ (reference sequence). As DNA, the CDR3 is TGTGCCAGCAGCTTAGGGGACAGGGACCCAGATACGCAGTATTTT. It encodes CASSLGDRDPDTQYF.

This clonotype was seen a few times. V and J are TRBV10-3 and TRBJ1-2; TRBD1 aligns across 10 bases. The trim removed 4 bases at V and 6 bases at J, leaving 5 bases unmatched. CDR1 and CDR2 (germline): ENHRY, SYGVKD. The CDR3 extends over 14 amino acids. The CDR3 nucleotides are TGTGCCATCAGTGCCTATGGACAGGGGGATGGCTACACCTTC. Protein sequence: CAISAYGQGDGYTF.

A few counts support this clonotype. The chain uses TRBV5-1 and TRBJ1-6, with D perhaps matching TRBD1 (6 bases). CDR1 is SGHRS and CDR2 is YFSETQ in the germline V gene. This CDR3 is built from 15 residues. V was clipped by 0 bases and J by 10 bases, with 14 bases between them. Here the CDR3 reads CASSLGTVGVSPLHF. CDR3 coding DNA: TGCGCCAGCAGCTTGGGGACAGTCGGTGTGTCACCCCTCCACTTT.

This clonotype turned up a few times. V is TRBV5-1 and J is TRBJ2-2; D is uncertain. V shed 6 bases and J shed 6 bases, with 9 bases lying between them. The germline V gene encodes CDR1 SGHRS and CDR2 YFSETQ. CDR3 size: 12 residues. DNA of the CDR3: TGCGCCAGCAATTATGGGGCCGGGGAGCTGTTTTTT. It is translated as CASNYGAGELFF.

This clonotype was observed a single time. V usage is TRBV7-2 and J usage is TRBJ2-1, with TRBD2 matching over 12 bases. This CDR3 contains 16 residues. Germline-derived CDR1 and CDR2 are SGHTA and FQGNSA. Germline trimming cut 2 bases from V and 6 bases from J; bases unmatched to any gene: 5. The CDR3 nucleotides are TGTGCCAGCAGCTTATCTAGCGGGGGGGCCATCAATGAGCAGTTCTTC. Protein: CASSLSSGGAINEQFF.

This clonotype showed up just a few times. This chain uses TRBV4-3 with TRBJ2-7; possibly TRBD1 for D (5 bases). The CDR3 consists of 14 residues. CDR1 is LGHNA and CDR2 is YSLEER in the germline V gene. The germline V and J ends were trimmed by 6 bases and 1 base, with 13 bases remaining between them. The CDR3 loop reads CASSRLDRSYEQYF. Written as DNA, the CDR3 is TGCGCCAGCAGTCGCCTCGACAGATCCTACGAGCAGTACTTC.

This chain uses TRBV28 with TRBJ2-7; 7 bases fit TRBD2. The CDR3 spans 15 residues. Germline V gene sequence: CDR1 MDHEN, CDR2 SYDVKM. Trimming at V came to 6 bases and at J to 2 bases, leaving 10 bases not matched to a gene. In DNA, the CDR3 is TGTGCCAGCAGAGCTAGCGGACGACCAACCTACGAGCAGTACGTC. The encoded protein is CASRASGRPTYEQYV.

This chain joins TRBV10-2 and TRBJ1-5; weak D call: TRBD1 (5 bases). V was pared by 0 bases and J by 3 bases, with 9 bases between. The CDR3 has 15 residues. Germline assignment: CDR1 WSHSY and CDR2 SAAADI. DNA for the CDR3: TGCGCCAGCAGTGAGTCAACGGGGGTCAATCAGCCCCAGCATTTT. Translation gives CASSESTGVNQPQHF.

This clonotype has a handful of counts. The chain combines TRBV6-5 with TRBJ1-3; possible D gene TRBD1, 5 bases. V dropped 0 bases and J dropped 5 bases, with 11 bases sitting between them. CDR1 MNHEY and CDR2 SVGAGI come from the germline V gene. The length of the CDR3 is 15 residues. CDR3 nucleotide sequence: TGTGCCAGCAGTTACTCGGTGGGGGGAAGAAACACCATATATTTT. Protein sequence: CASSYSVGGRNTIYF.

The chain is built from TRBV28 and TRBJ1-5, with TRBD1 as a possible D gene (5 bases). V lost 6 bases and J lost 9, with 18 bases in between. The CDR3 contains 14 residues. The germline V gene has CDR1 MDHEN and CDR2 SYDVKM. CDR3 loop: CASSGRGQSVPQHF. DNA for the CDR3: TGTGCCAGCAGCGGACGGGGCCAGTCGGTGCCCCAGCATTTT. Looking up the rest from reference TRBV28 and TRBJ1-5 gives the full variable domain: DVKVTQSSRYLVKRTGEKVFLECVQDMDHENMFWYRQDPGLGLRLIYFSYDVKMKEKGDIPEGYSVSREKKERFSLILESASTNQTSMYLCASSGRGQSVPQHFGDGTRLSIL.

The CDR3 protein is CASSQVGPTYEQYF. CDR3 DNA: TGCGCCAGCAGCCAAGTGGGTCCTACCTACGAGCAGTACTTC. This chain joins TRBV4-1 and TRBJ2-7; D gene uncertain. Trimming cost V 1 base and J 2 bases, with 9 bases left between them. The CDR3 is 14 amino acids. The germline CDR1 and CDR2 sequences are MGHRA and YSYEKL.

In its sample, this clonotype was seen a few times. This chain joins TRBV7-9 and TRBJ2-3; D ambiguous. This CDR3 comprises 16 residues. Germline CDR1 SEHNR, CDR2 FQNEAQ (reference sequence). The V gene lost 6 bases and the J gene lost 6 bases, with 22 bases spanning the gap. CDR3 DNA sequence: TGTGCCAGCAGACAGAGCCAAACCCAACCGAGGGATACGCAGTATTTT. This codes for CASRQSQTQPRDTQYF.

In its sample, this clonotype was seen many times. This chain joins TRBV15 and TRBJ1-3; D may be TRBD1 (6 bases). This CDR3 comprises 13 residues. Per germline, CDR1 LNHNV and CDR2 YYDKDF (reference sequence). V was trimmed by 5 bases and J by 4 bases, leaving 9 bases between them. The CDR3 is CATSLQGGNTIYF. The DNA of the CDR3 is TGTGCCACCAGCCTACAGGGCGGAAACACCATATATTTT.

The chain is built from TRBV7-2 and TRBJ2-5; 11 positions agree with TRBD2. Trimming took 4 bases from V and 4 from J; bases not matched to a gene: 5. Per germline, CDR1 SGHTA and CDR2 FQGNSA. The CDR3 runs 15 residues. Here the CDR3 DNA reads TGTGCCAGCAGCTCCGAACTAGCGGGGGTAGAGACCCAGTACTTC. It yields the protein CASSSELAGVETQYF.

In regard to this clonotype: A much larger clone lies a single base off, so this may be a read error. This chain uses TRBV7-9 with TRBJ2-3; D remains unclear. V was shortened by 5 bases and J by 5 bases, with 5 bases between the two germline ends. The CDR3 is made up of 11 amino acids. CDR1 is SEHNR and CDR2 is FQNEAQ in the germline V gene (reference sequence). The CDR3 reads CASSMEDTQYF. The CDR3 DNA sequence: TGTGCCAGCAGCATGGAAGATACGCAGTATTTT.

The CDR3 bases are TGTGCCAGCAGTTTTATCGCTGGGCGGGCTTTCTTT. This gives the protein CASSFIAGRAFF. The rearrangement uses TRBV25-1 and TRBJ1-1, with no clear D. This CDR3 has 12 residues. The V and J ends lost 5 bases and 11 bases respectively, with 15 bases between them. CDR1 is MGHDK, CDR2 SYGVNS, per germline.

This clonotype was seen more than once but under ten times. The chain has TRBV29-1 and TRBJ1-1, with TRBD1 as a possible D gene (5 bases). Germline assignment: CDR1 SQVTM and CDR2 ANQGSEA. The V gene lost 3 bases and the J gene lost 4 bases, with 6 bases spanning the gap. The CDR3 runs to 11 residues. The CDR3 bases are TGCAGCGTTGACAGGGCCACTGAAGCTTTCTTT. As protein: CSVDRATEAFF. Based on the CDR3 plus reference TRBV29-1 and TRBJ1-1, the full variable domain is SAVISQKPSRDICQRGTSLTIQCQVDSQVTMMFWYRQQPGQSLTLIATANQGSEATYESGFVIDKFPISRPNLTFSTLTVSNMSPEDSSIYLCSVDRATEAFFGQGTRLTVV.

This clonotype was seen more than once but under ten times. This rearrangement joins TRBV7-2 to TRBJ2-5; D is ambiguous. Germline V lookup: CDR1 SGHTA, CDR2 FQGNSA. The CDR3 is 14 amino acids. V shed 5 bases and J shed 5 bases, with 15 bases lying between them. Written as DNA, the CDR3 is TGTGCCAGCAGCCTTGCTGATCTATTGGAGACCCAGTACTTC. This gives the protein CASSLADLLETQYF.

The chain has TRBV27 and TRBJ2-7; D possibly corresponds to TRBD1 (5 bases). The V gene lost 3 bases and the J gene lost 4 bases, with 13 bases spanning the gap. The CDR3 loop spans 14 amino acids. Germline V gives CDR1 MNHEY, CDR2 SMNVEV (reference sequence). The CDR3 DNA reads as TGTGCCAGCAGTTTGGTGGGTAGGGGATACGAGCAGTACTTC. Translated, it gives CASSLVGRGYEQYF.